This T cell receptor (beta chain) appears in the sequencing data of a study of blood T cell repertoires in COVID-19 (dated by TCRdb to 2020 to 2021). Regarding the research as a whole: Samples covering the acute and convalescent phases of COVID-19 were provided by collaborators in the United States, Italy and Spain. The samples were drawn from two sources: the first 160 participants of the ongoing ImmuneRACE study, and some 1,300 subjects contributed by 6 global collaborators. Where HLA class I and class II types were available, the types were taken from metadata supplied by the sample provider, not from assay-based typing. The repertoires were released in a freely available public database meant as a resource for research on the immune response to SARS-CoV-2. Deeply sampled blood TCRbeta repertoires from subjects exposed to, actively infected with, or recovered from COVID-19 were included in the dataset. Sample metadata almost always included a de-identified subject ID, COVID-19 status, age in years and sex. The prospective study material was composed of cDNA or gDNA derived from T cells, B-cell-depleted T cells, or PBMCs. The full study reports these points: Clinical and demographic metadata were provided uncurated, with the amount varying by source and participant.

CDR1 SQVTM and CDR2 ANQGSEA were looked up in the germline V gene. From the cysteine through the phenylalanine, the CDR3 covers 15 amino acids. Just the 45-base CDR3 DNA is kept, in frame starting at base 1. The germline V end is reduced by 1 base and the J end by 4 bases; junction bases left unmatched: 6. Remarks on this clone: There is no known antigen for this receptor. Nothing much larger sits one base from this clone, and base qualities are not available.

TCRbeta CDR3 regions were amplified from genomic DNA using the immunoSEQ Assay, a bias-controlled multiplex PCR. From the authors' description of their analysis: Nucleated cell counts per sample were estimated from amplification of reference gene primers within the assay. Sequence reads were collapsed and filtered to measure the absolute abundance of every unique TCRbeta CDR3 rearrangement. For each sample, productive Simpson clonality was calculated as the square root of Simpson's diversity index over productive rearrangements. Drawn from immuneACCESS, this table holds only the in-frame rearrangements with V and J called that TCRdb kept. Clones are partly lost; checked studies trace under half to an unresolved V gene and leave the rest unexplained. V and J calls and clone size come straight from that table; D and trimming were deduced from the DNA. Within this sample are over 65,000 clones, with approximately 80% of them counted one time only. The ten top clones hold approximately 44% of the sample.

Each collaborating institution followed its own protocols to collect whole blood in K2EDTA tubes. For TCRbeta analysis, collaborators shipped samples as frozen whole blood, isolated PBMCs, or DNA extracted from either of those sample types. The clonotype comes from a man at least 80 years old with acute or convalescent COVID-19. The sample taken for sequencing was peripheral blood. The V and J genes are TRBV29-1 and TRBJ2-7; TRBD1 lines up with 11 middle nucleotides. The DNA is TGCAGCGTTGAAGCCTGGGACAGGGGGAGGTACGAGCAGTACTTC. Translated, this gives CSVEAWDRGRYEQYF.